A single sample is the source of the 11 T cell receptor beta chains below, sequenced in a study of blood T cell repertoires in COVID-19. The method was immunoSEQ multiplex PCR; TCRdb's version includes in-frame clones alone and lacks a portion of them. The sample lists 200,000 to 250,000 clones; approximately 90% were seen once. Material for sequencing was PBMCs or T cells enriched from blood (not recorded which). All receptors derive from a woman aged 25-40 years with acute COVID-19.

The CDR3 loop is CASSYRPSETQYF. CDR3 in DNA: TGTGCCAGCTCCTACCGTCCCTCCGAGACCCAGTACTTC. The chain is built from TRBV5-4 and TRBJ2-5; no clear D. Germline values: CDR1 SGHNT, CDR2 YYREEE (reference sequence). Trimming cost V 7 bases and J 5 bases, with 15 bases left between them. This CDR3 has 13 residues.

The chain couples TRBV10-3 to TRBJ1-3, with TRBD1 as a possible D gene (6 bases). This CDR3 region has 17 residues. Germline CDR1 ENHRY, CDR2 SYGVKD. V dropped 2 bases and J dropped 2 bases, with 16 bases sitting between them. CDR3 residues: CAISEAFGGRPGNTIYF. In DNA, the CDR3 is TGTGCCATCAGTGAGGCGTTCGGGGGGCGCCCTGGAAACACCATATATTTT.

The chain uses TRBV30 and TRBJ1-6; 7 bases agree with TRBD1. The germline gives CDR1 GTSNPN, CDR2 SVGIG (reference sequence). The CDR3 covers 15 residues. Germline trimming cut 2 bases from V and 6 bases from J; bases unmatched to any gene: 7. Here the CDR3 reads CAWSLGQATNSPLHF. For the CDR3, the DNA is TGTGCCTGGAGTCTTGGACAGGCCACTAATTCACCCCTCCACTTT.

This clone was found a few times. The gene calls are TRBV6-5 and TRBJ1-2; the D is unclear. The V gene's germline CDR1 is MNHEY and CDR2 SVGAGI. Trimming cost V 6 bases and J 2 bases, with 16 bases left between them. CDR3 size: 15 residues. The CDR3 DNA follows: TGTGCCAGCAGCTCCCCCGGGTTGGCGAACTATGGCTACACCTTC. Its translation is CASSSPGLANYGYTF.

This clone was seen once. The CDR3: CAISEWAQGASNEQFF. CDR3 nucleotides: TGTGCCATCAGTGAATGGGCCCAGGGGGCGAGTAATGAGCAGTTCTTC. The rearrangement joins TRBV10-3 to TRBJ2-1; 8 bases map to TRBD1. The germline V gene has CDR1 ENHRY and CDR2 SYGVKD. CDR3 length: 16 residues. V was clipped by 3 bases and J by 7 bases; unmatched bases: 11.

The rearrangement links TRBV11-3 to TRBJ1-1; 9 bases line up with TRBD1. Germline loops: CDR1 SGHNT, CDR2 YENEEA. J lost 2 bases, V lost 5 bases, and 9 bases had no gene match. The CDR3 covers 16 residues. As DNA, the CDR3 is TGTGCCAGCAGCGCCGGACAGGGGACGGTAAACACTGAAGCTTTCTTT. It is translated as CASSAGQGTVNTEAFF. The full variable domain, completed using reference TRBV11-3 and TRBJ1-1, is EAGVVQSPRYKIIEKKQPVAFWCNPISGHNTLYWYLQNLGQGPELLIRYENEEAVDDSQLPKDRFSAERLKGVDSTLKIQPAELGDSAVYLCASSAGQGTVNTEAFFGQGTRLTVV.

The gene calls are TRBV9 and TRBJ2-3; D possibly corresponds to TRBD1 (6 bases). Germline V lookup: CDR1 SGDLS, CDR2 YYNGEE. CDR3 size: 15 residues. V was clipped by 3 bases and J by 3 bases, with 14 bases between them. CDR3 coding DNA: TGTGCCAGCAGCGCACAGGGTGTGATTACAGATACGCAGTATTTT. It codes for CASSAQGVITDTQYF.

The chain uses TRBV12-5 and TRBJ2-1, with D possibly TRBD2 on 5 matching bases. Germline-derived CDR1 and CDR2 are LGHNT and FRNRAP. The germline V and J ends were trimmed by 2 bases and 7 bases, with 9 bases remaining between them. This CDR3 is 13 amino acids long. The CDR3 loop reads CASGLTGWNEQFF. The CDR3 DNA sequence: TGTGCTAGTGGTTTGACGGGGTGGAATGAGCAGTTCTTC.

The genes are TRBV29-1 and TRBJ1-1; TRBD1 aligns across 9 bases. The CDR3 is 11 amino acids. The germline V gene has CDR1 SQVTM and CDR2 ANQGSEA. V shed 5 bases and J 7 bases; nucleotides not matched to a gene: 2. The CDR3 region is CSVSDRGEAFF. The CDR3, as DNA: TGCAGCGTTTCGGACAGGGGTGAAGCTTTCTTT.

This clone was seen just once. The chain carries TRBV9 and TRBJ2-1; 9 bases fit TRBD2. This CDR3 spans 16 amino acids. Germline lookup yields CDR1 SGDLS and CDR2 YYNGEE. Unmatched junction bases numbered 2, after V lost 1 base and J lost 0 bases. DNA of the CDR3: TGTGCCAGCAGCGTATCACTAGCGGGCTCCTACAATGAGCAGTTCTTC. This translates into CASSVSLAGSYNEQFF.

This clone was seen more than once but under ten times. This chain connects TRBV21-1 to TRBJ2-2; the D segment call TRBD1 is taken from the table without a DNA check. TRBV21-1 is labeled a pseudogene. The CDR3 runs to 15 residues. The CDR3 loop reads CASSKEDRGRGELFF. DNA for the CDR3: TGTGCCAGCAGCAAAGAAGACAGGGGGCGCGGGGAGCTGTTTTTT.